The T cell receptor (beta chain) under discussion was sequenced for a study of T cells in Graves' hyperthyroidism and ophthalmopathy (dated by TCRdb to about 2019). In terms of the full investigation: Peripheral blood samples were taken at the time of initial diagnosis, prior to any treatment. Prospective prediction of ophthalmopathy was tested in an independent validation cohort consisting of roughly 19 hyperthyroidism patients and approximately 16 patients who later progressed to ophthalmopathy. The paper reports TCR Vbeta CDR3 sequencing of some 140 peripheral blood samples: approximately 43 ophthalmopathy, under 85 hyperthyroidism and around 17 progressor patients. The study also compared thyroid tissue and blood T-cell repertoires from over 5 Graves' hyperthyroidism patients. TCR V-J signatures able to tell the groups apart were searched for in a discovery cohort of about a hundred patients, of whom fewer than 45 had Graves' ophthalmopathy and under 65 had stable Graves' hyperthyroidism. Once sampling was done, hyperthyroidism patients were given methimazole at a starting dose of 30 mg daily, whereas ophthalmopathy patients were given high-dose intravenous methylprednisolone. The 100 discovery patients were randomly split 7:3 into training and test sets. Beyond this particular receptor, the publication reports: In validation, progression to ophthalmopathy was predicted by the model with 70.59% sensitivity and roughly 76% specificity, a median of approximately 6.5 months before onset. Ophthalmopathy was separated from stable hyperthyroidism by a 13 V-J signature model, with about 86% sensitivity and just over 81% specificity obtained in cross-validation and 80%/75% obtained in testing. Most expanded thyroid clonotypes (frequency above 0.001) were also found in blood, which suggests that blood repertoires may mirror thyroid immune responses. No statistical method was used to set the sample size in advance, and investigators knew the group allocation.

Moderately to severely active disease, a Clinical Activity Score of at least 3, a NOSPECS grade of at least 4, and a duration under 3 months were present in ophthalmopathy patients. Exclusion was applied to patients with uncontrolled infections, other autoimmune diseases, pregnancy or lactation. Diagnoses were based on clinical symptoms, serum thyroxine and TRAb, thyroid ultrasound and orbital computed tomography. Ficoll-Paque density gradient centrifugation was used to isolate PBMCs from around 10 ml of fresh peripheral blood. Trizol reagent was used to extract total RNA, and RNA quality was then checked on an Agilent 2100 Bioanalyzer. Including the terminal cysteine and phenylalanine, the CDR3 comprises 15 residues. Just the 45-base CDR3 DNA is kept, in frame starting at base 1. CDR1 and CDR2 (MNHEY, SMNVEV) derive from the germline V gene (reference sequence). Trimming removed 1 base from V and 3 bases from J; the gene matches leave 5 bases unexplained.

In this sample, this clonotype turned up a few times. The target of this receptor is not known. The sample holds no much larger clone one base away, and base qualities are not on file. TCR beta CDR3 regions were amplified from RNA transcripts. The first round of RT-PCR for the TCR CDR3 was performed with the HTBI primer set and the Qiagen OneStep RT-PCR kit. The libraries were constructed in a second round of multiplex PCR and then size-selected and purified. The libraries were sequenced on an Illumina HiSeq2000 using paired-end 100 bp reads. The authors' pipeline ran thus. SOAPnuke was used to process the raw data, throwing out any read that contained adapters or uncalled bases, had a mean Phred below 15, or lacked an exact constant-primer or identifier match. COPE v1.2.5 was used to merge high-quality paired reads, and clonotypes were defined as unique nucleotide sequences. MiTCR v1.1 was used to align clonotypes to the IMGT TRBV, TRBD and TRBJ reference segments. Only V-J combinations with frequency above 0.0001, covering about 99% of repertoires, were analysed. A TCS score was defined as the ratio between F50 (clonal expansion) and ExV (chaos), using BLOSUM62-based TCRdist between CDR3 peptides within each V-J. Welch's t-statistics and random forest reduced approximately 520 V-J features to 13, which were used in a naive Bayes classifier (R e1071). TCRdb reran the public reads through fastp at Q25 and MiXCR, keeping productive beta chains. A single entry per CDR3 protein holds the most common genes and DNA from its merged rows. The V and J calls reflect TCRdb's pipeline rather than the authors' work. This sample has roughly 400,000 distinct CDR3 sequences in its table, and over 13% of those were observed once. Around 27% of the sample is in the top ten clones.

The sequence was collected from a man between 50 and 59 years old with Graves' ophthalmopathy. In this chain, TRBV27 is recombined with TRBJ1-1; 7 bases in between match TRBD1. Sequenced material: blood. The CDR3 loop reads CASSLLAGGHTEAFF. In nucleotide form, the sequence is TGTGCCAGCAGTTTATTGGCAGGGGGACACACTGAAGCTTTCTTT.